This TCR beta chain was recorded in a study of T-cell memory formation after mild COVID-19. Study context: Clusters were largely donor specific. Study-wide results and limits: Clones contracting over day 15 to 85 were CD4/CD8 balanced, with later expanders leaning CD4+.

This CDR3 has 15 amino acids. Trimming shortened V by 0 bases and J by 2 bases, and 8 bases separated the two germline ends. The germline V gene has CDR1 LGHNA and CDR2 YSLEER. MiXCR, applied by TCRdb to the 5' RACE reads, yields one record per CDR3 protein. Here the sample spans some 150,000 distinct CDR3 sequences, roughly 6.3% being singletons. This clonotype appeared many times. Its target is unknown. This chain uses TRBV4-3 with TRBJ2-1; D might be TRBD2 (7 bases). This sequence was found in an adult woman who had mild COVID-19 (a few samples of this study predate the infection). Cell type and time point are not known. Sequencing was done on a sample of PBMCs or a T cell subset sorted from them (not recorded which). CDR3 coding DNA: TGCGCCAGCAGCCAAGACGGGGGGCCCTACAATGAGCAGTTCTTC. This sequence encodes CASSQDGGPYNEQFF.